The T cell receptor (beta chain) under discussion was sequenced for a study of blood T cell repertoires in COVID-19. Methods used by the authors: Reference gene primer amplification in the assay estimated nucleated cell counts. Clones were sequenced by immunoSEQ multiplex PCR, and TCRdb holds only the in-frame ones, with some missing. The V and J calls and clone size come from that table; D and trimming were worked out from the DNA. Of about 95,000 clones in the sample, around nine tenths were seen once. The specimen was peripheral blood. This TCR was recovered from a woman aged 45-59 years in a cohort sampled during active COVID-19.

CDR3 bases: TGTGCCAGCAGTACTAATCCGGACAGCGAGGCCGGGGAGCTGTTTTTT. Protein: CASSTNPDSEAGELFF. The chain combines TRBV11-3 with TRBJ2-2; tentatively, D is TRBD1 (6 bases). The ends were cut back, 6 bases at V and 6 bases at J, with 20 bases in the middle. This CDR3 spans 16 amino acids. CDR1 and CDR2 from the germline V gene are SGHNT and YENEEA.